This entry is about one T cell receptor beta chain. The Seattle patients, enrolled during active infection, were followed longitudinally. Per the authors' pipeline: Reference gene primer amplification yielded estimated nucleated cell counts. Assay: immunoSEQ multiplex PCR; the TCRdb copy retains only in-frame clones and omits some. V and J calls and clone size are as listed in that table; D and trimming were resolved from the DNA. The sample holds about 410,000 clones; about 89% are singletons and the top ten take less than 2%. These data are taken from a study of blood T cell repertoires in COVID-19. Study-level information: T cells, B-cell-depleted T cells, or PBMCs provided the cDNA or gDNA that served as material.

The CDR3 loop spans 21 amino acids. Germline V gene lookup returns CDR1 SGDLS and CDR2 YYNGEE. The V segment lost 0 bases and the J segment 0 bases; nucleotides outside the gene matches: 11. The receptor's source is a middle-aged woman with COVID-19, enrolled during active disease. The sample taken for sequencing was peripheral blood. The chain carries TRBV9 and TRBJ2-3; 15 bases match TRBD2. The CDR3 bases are TGTGCCAGCAGCGTAGCCCATGCCGGGACTAGCGGGAGGACGAGCACAGATACGCAGTATTTT. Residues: CASSVAHAGTSGRTSTDTQYF.